The present T cell receptor (beta chain) was sequenced within a study of T cell responses to AZD1222 COVID-19 vaccine. At the level of the study: Pooling of second doses given at about 4 or about 12 weeks was done.

This table comes from immunoSEQ multiplex PCR, and its TCRdb copy is limited to in-frame clones, with some not included. This table has roughly 100,000 clones, approximately 87% appearing once. This CDR3 has 15 amino acids. Germline assignment: CDR1 MNHEY and CDR2 SMNVEV (reference sequence). Trimming cost V 3 bases and J 9 bases; bases outside gene matches: 11. To note about this clone: Its cognate antigen is unknown.

Notes on the study in general: Donors skewed white British and female; clonal diversity was possibly underestimated. Unmutated variant regions reportedly attract nearly half of all spike-specific TCRs.

This TCR was sampled from an adult in good health. Material: peripheral blood, obtained on day 0 of AZD1222 vaccination. The chain uses TRBV27 and TRBJ2-1; 7 bases map to TRBD2. The chain's CDR3 is CASSFASGEEGEQFF. The CDR3 DNA reads TGTGCCAGCAGTTTCGCCAGCGGGGAGGAGGGTGAGCAGTTCTTC.